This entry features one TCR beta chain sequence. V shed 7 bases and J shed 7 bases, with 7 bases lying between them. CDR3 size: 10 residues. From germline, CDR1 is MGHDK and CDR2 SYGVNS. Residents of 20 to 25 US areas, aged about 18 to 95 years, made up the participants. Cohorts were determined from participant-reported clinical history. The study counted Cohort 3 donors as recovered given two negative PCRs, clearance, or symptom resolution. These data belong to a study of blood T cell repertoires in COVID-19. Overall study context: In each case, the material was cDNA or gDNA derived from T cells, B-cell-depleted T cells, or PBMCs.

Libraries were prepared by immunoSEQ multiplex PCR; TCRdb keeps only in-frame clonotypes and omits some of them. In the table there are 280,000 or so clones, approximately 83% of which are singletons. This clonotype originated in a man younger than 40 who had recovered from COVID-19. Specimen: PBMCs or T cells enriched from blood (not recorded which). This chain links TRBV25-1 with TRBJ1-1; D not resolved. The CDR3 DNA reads TGTGCCAGCAACCGCAGTGAAGCTTTCTTT. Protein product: CASNRSEAFF. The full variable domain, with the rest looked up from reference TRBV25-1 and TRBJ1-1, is EADIYQTPRYLVIGTGKKITLECSQTMGHDKMYWYQQDPGMELHLIHYSYGVNSTEKGDLSSESTVSRIRTEHFPLTLESARPSHTSQYLCASNRSEAFFGQGTRLTVV.